A single T cell receptor beta chain is shown here with its context. These data come from a study of blood T cell repertoires in COVID-19. Study overall: The samples span acute and convalescent COVID-19 from the United States, Italy and Spain. From T cells, B-cell-depleted T cells, or PBMCs came the material, which was cDNA or gDNA.

Between the trimmed V and J ends, which lost 3 bases and 15 bases, there was a span of 19 bases. This CDR3 comprises 13 residues. Germline CDR1 reads SGDLS; CDR2 reads YYNGEE. Sequencing was performed with immunoSEQ multiplex PCR; in TCRdb, only in-frame clones are kept and a portion is missing. The sample shows 250,000 to 300,000 clones, roughly 90% of them seen only once. The sequence derives from a man aged 30 to 45 with active or convalescent COVID-19. The sequenced material came from peripheral blood. The genes are TRBV9 and TRBJ2-4; D possibly corresponds to TRBD1 (6 bases). This CDR3 reads CASSANPDSMRYF. The CDR3 nucleotides are TGTGCCAGCAGCGCGAACCCGGACAGCATGCGGTACTTC.